Below, one TCR beta chain is given with its context. Its specific antigen is unknown. The sample holds no much larger clone one base away, and base qualities are not on file. This specimen comes from a study of blood T cell repertoires in COVID-19 (dated by TCRdb to the early 2020s). General notes on the study: Collaborator samples came from the United States, Italy and Spain and covered acute and convalescent phases of COVID-19. The material from the prospective study consisted of cDNA or gDNA derived from T cells, B-cell-depleted T cells, or PBMCs. HLA class I and class II types, where available, came from metadata supplied by the sample provider rather than from assay-based typing. Deeply sampled blood TCRbeta repertoires from subjects exposed to, actively infected with, or recovered from COVID-19 were included in the dataset. The repertoires were made available in a free public database intended to serve as a resource for research on the immune response to SARS-CoV-2. The sample metadata nearly always contained a de-identified subject ID, COVID-19 status, age in years and sex. Samples came from the ongoing ImmuneRACE study (first 160 participants) plus 1,254 subjects from 6 global collaborators.

TCRbeta CDR3 regions were amplified from genomic DNA by means of the immunoSEQ Assay, a bias-controlled multiplex PCR. Per the source publication's procedure: Nucleated cell counts per sample were estimated from amplification of reference gene primers within the assay. Sequence reads were collapsed and filtered to measure the absolute abundance of every unique TCRbeta CDR3 rearrangement. For each sample, productive Simpson clonality was calculated by taking the square root of Simpson's diversity index across productive rearrangements. This is the immuneACCESS table as TCRdb keeps it, with only in-frame sequences that have V and J called. A part of the clones is gone; compared with another copy, unresolved V genes explain less than half, and the rest is unexplained. V, J and clone size are taken as reported in that table, and D and trimming were inferred from the DNA itself. The sample yields over 200,000 clones; approximately 91% were counted once. The top ten clones comprise 5.5% to 8% of the sample.

The paper as a whole reports these results and caveats: How much clinical and demographic metadata was included differed by source and by participant, and the metadata was provided uncurated.

A second Seattle source provided samples from volunteer blood donors who had recovered from COVID-19. Collaborating institutions collected whole blood in K2EDTA tubes following their own protocols. For TCRbeta analysis, collaborators shipped samples as frozen whole blood, isolated PBMCs, or DNA extracted from either of those sample types. Per the germline V gene, SGDLS is the CDR1 and YYNGEE is the CDR2. Between the V and J ends, shortened by 3 bases and 6 bases respectively, the junction contains 8 bases. The cysteine opens and the phenylalanine closes a CDR3 of 12 amino acids. Kept here is only the CDR3 DNA, which spans 36 bases and is read in frame from base 1.

The chain is encoded by TRBV9 joined to TRBJ2-3; the D gene cannot be resolved reliably. The specimen was peripheral blood. This sequence was found in a man aged 60 to 69 who had recovered from COVID-19. The DNA sequence is given as TGTGCCAGCAGCGACCAGTCGGATACGCAGTATTTT. It is translated as CASSDQSDTQYF. Outside the CDR3, residues come from the reference TRBV9 and TRBJ2-3 proteins, so the full variable domain is: DSGVTQTPKHLITATGQRVTLRCSPRSGDLSVYWYQQSLDQGLQFLIQYYNGEERAKGNILERFSAQQFPDLHSELNLSSLELGDSALYFCASSDQSDTQYFGPGTRLTVL.